Listed here is a single TCR beta chain. What it binds is unknown. Sequencing used immunoSEQ version 4 in survey mode. Sequencing was performed with immunoSEQ multiplex PCR; in TCRdb, only in-frame clones are kept and a portion is missing. The table records approximately 36,000 clones, more than 70% of them present only once. Cells were stimulated with overlapping HIV-1 Gag 15-mer peptides. Sorted nonresponding memory CD4+ T cells were CD40L-negative, CD69-negative, CD45RO-high. This record belongs to a study of persistence of HIV-infected CD4 T cells. Trimming removed 2 bases at V and 1 base at J, with 8 bases between. The CDR3 contains 14 residues. The germline V gene has CDR1 SGHAT and CDR2 FQDESV (reference sequence).

The material was cultured CD4+ T cells from PBMCs, obtained from a patient who received antiretroviral therapy. This TCR was recovered from an adult with HIV. The donor label of this sample is uncertain. The chain is built from TRBV11-1 and TRBJ1-1, with no clear D. The chain's CDR3 is CASSLSGWNTEAFF. Here the CDR3 DNA reads TGTGCCAGCAGCTTAAGTGGATGGAACACTGAAGCTTTCTTT.